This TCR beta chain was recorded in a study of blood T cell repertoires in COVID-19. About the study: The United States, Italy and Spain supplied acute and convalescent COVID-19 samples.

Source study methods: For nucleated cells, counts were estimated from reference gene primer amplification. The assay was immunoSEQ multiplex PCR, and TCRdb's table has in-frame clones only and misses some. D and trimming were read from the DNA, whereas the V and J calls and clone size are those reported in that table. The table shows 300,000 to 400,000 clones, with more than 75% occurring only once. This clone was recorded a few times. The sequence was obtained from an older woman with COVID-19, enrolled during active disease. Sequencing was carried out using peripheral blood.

The CDR3 is CATSDPKGQSGELFF. DNA of the CDR3: TGTGCCACCAGTGACCCTAAAGGACAGTCCGGGGAGCTGTTTTTT. The chain carries TRBV24-1 and TRBJ2-2; weak D call: TRBD1 (6 bases). Germline CDR1 and CDR2: KGHDR and SFDVKD. The CDR3 spans 15 residues. Deletions cut 4 bases from V and 6 bases from J, with 14 bases between.